Here is one T cell receptor (beta chain) with its context. The CDR3 has 15 residues. From germline, CDR1 is KGHSH and CDR2 LQKENI. Trimming took 4 bases from V and 7 from J; bases not matched to a gene: 13. The sample is drawn from a study of blood T cell repertoires in COVID-19. About the study: Collection of acute and convalescent COVID-19 samples took place in the United States, Italy and Spain. PBMCs, B-cell-depleted T cells, or T cells were the source of the cDNA or gDNA that made up the material.

Authors' processing steps: Quantification of nucleated cells was approximated via reference gene primer amplification. Sequenced by immunoSEQ multiplex PCR; TCRdb stores in-frame clones only, minus some. V, J and clone size were drawn from that table, and D and trimming were deduced from the DNA. The repertoire includes around 75,000 clones, around 89% of them detected once, and 0.55% to 0.75% sits in the top ten. The V gene is TRBV18, the J gene TRBJ2-7; 7 nucleotides match TRBD1. Sequencing input: peripheral blood. The sequence came from a man between 60 and 75 years old with acute or convalescent COVID-19. In DNA, the CDR3 is TGTGCCAGCTCACAATTACAGGGGCACGATAGGGAGCAGTACTTC. It is translated as CASSQLQGHDREQYF.